Listed below are T cell receptor beta chains from one sample, sequenced in a study of cytomegalovirus exposure and HLA in healthy donors. Generated by immunoSEQ multiplex PCR, the TCRdb table keeps only in-frame clones and is missing some. The table lists some 120,000 clones, with approximately 3.9% in the top ten. The sequenced material came from PBMCs. The receptors were sampled from a man aged 18 to 30 in good health and CMV-seronegative. Each CDR3 is given with its conserved first and last residue. D genes are given only for firm matches.

V gene	J gene	D gene	CDR3 protein	CDR3 DNA
TRBV28	TRBJ1-2	TRBD1	CASSFGGTDNYGYTF	TGTGCCAGCAGTTTTGGAGGGACAGATAACTATGGCTACACCTTC
TRBV14	TRBJ1-5	.	CASSPPNKQGNQPQHF	TGTGCCAGCAGCCCCCCCAACAAACAAGGCAATCAGCCCCAGCATTTT
TRBV27	TRBJ1-1	TRBD1	CASSYGTDMNTEAFF	TGTGCCAGCAGTTATGGGACAGACATGAACACTGAAGCTTTCTTT
TRBV7-8	TRBJ2-7	.	CASIGLDYEQYF	TGTGCCAGCATCGGTCTTGACTACGAGCAGTACTTC
TRBV15	TRBJ1-5	TRBD1	CATSGGQGDNQPQHF	TGTGCCACCAGCGGAGGACAGGGGGACAATCAGCCCCAGCATTTT
TRBV6-1	TRBJ1-5	TRBD1	CASSEGQGASQPQHF	TGTGCCAGCAGTGAGGGACAGGGGGCTAGTCAGCCCCAGCATTTT
TRBV19	TRBJ2-7	TRBD1	CASSSSPTGTGPSSYEQYF	TGTGCCAGTAGTTCCTCACCGACCGGGACAGGACCGAGCTCCTACGAGCAGTACTTC
TRBV28	TRBJ1-2	TRBD1	CASTPGTGAINYGYTF	TGTGCCAGCACCCCCGGGACAGGGGCGATAAACTATGGCTACACCTTC
TRBV19	TRBJ2-2	.	CASRRGTGELFF	TGTGCCAGTAGGAGAGGTACCGGGGAGCTGTTTTTT
TRBV6-5	TRBJ2-5	TRBD2	CASSRGGNGWTQYF	TGTGCCAGCAGCCGGGGGGGGAATGGATGGACCCAGTACTTC
TRBV6-6	TRBJ2-1	TRBD2	CASRTSGPNEQFF	TGTGCCAGCAGGACTAGCGGGCCTAATGAGCAGTTCTTC
TRBV7-9	TRBJ2-2	.	CASSPNTGELFF	TGTGCCAGCAGCCCAAACACCGGGGAGCTGTTTTTT
TRBV6-4	TRBJ1-4	TRBD1	CASSEGGGAGEKLFF	TGTGCCAGCAGTGAAGGAGGGGGCGCAGGGGAAAAACTGTTTTTT
TRBV7-6	TRBJ2-5	.	CASSPELADQETQYF	TGTGCCAGCAGCCCAGAGTTAGCGGATCAAGAGACCCAGTACTTC
TRBV19	TRBJ2-3	TRBD2	CASSIAGGNTDTQYF	TGTGCCAGTAGTATCGCGGGGGGGAACACAGATACGCAGTATTTT
TRBV7-2	TRBJ2-1	TRBD2	CASSLRREGVGEQFF	TGTGCCAGCAGCTTACGGCGGGAGGGCGTCGGTGAGCAGTTCTTC
TRBV9	TRBJ1-2	.	CASSVGSGSPIGYTF	TGTGCCAGCAGCGTAGGGTCCGGGTCGCCAATCGGCTACACCTTC
TRBV6-1	TRBJ2-1	TRBD2	CASKTSGSLAEQFF	TGTGCCAGCAAGACTAGCGGGAGCTTGGCTGAGCAGTTCTTC
TRBV5-1	TRBJ1-4	.	CASSLGTVREKLFF	TGCGCCAGCAGCTTGGGGACAGTCCGCGAAAAACTGTTTTTT
TRBV4-1	TRBJ2-7	TRBD2	CASSQDPGLGYEQYF	TGCGCCAGCAGCCAAGACCCGGGACTAGGCTACGAGCAGTACTTC
TRBV5-1	TRBJ2-7	.	CASRASRGRSYEQYF	TGCGCCAGCAGAGCGAGCAGGGGGAGGTCCTACGAGCAGTACTTC
TRBV7-6	TRBJ2-1	TRBD2	CASSPRLAGGPGEQFF	TGTGCCAGCAGCCCTAGACTAGCGGGGGGCCCAGGTGAGCAGTTCTTC